These T cell receptor beta chains were read from a single sample in a study of T cells in Graves' hyperthyroidism and ophthalmopathy. TCRdb independently ran MiXCR on the multiplex PCR reads; one entry per CDR3 protein. The sample holds around 600,000 distinct CDR3 sequences, about 14% seen once. Sequenced material: blood. The receptors stem from a woman aged 18-30 years with Graves' ophthalmopathy. Both conserved end residues are part of each CDR3. A D gene is named only where the DNA matches it firmly. For some rows the clone size is stated as once, few or many, or as a class when expanded; others skip it.

J | size | D | V | CDR3 | DNA
TRBJ2-5 | many | . | TRBV6-1 | CASSGTTGKETQYF | TGTGCCAGCAGTGGCACTACAGGGAAAGAGACCCAGTACTTC
TRBJ2-3 | many | TRBD1 | TRBV18 | CASSPIPGQRTDTQYF | TGTGCCAGCTCACCGATCCCGGGACAGAGGACAGATACGCAGTATTTT
TRBJ2-3 | . | . | TRBV30 | CAWSVSGTDTQYF | TGTGCCTGGAGTGTATCTGGCACAGATACGCAGTATTTT
TRBJ2-5 | many | . | TRBV6-1 | CASSPNAGYQETQYF | TGTGCCAGCAGCCCCAACGCTGGGTACCAAGAGACCCAGTACTTC
TRBJ2-7 | many | TRBD2 | TRBV27 | CASSLSGLAGVPYEQYF | TGTGCCAGCAGTTTATCGGGACTAGCGGGAGTACCCTACGAGCAGTACTTC
TRBJ2-7 | few | TRBD2 | TRBV2 | CASSEYGREQYF | TGTGCCAGCAGTGAATACGGGAGGGAGCAGTACTTC
TRBJ2-5 | . | . | TRBV5-5 | CASSFWRETQYF | TGTGCCAGCAGCTTTTGGCGGGAGACCCAGTACTTC
TRBJ2-1 | . | TRBD2 | TRBV11-3 | CASSLDWTSGSYNEQFF | TGTGCCAGCAGCTTAGATTGGACTAGCGGGAGTTACAATGAGCAGTTCTTC
TRBJ2-1 | few | TRBD2 | TRBV6-1 | CASSFYHGLAVNEQFF | TGTGCCAGCAGTTTCTATCACGGACTAGCGGTCAATGAGCAGTTCTTC
TRBJ2-6 | . | . | TRBV5-1 | CASSEVGSTSGANVLTF | TGCGCCAGCAGTGAAGTAGGCTCCACCTCTGGGGCCAACGTCCTGACTTTC
TRBJ2-1 | many | . | TRBV20-1 | CSAVWGRGFYNEQFF | TGCAGTGCTGTCTGGGGTCGGGGCTTTTACAATGAGCAGTTCTTC
TRBJ1-4 | few | . | TRBV20-1 | CSARVYRGGEKLFF | TGCAGTGCTAGAGTTTATAGGGGGGGCGAAAAACTGTTTTTT
TRBJ2-2 | many | . | TRBV2 | CASSGTPGSNTGELFF | TGTGCCAGCAGTGGGACTCCCGGTTCGAACACCGGGGAGCTGTTTTTT
TRBJ2-7 | few | . | TRBV19 | CASSPQGNEQYF | TGTGCCAGTAGTCCCCAGGGTAACGAGCAGTACTTC
TRBJ2-1 | many | . | TRBV2 | CASSEVAIQGEQFF | TGTGCCAGCAGTGAAGTCGCCATCCAGGGTGAGCAGTTCTTC
TRBJ2-7 | . | . | TRBV28 | CASSLRGARPYEQYF | TGTGCCAGCAGTTTACGGGGGGCGCGTCCCTACGAGCAGTACTTC
TRBJ2-3 | many | TRBD2 | TRBV28 | CASTDRTGRTSGPSAPGDTQYF | TGTGCCAGCACCGACCGGACAGGGAGGACTAGCGGGCCCTCTGCCCCGGGAGATACGCAGTATTTT
TRBJ1-1 | many | . | TRBV2 | CASSERQGPLNTEAFF | TGTGCCAGCAGTGAACGGCAGGGTCCCCTGAACACTGAAGCTTTCTTT
TRBJ2-2 | few | . | TRBV29-1 | CSVEDRRARTGELFF | TGCAGCGTTGAAGATCGGAGGGCTCGCACCGGGGAGCTGTTTTTT
TRBJ2-2 | many | TRBD1 | TRBV6-2/TRBV6-3 | CASARGRDTGELFF | TGTGCCAGCGCCAGGGGGCGCGACACCGGGGAGCTGTTTTTT
TRBJ2-1 | few | TRBD2 | TRBV20-1 | CSARPLAGAFNEQFF | TGCAGTGCTAGACCACTAGCGGGAGCCTTCAATGAGCAGTTCTTC
TRBJ2-3 | many | . | TRBV7-9 | CASSLGRGVGQLTPTDTQYF | TGTGCCAGCAGCTTAGGTAGGGGAGTCGGCCAGCTGACACCCACAGATACGCAGTATTTT
TRBJ1-1 | many | . | TRBV27 | CASSAGEAGLDMNTEAFF | TGTGCCAGCAGTGCGGGTGAGGCAGGCCTCGATATGAACACTGAAGCTTTCTTT
TRBJ1-1 | many | . | TRBV12-3/TRBV12-4 | CASSFGVGAFF | TGTGCCAGCAGTTTTGGAGTTGGAGCTTTCTTT
TRBJ1-2 | many | . | TRBV27 | CASSPGGGNYGYTF | TGTGCCAGCAGTCCGGGAGGGGGAAACTATGGCTACACCTTC
TRBJ2-7 | many | TRBD1 | TRBV4-3 | CASSQDQGVNYEQYF | TGCGCCAGCAGCCAAGATCAGGGGGTGAACTACGAGCAGTACTTC
TRBJ2-1 | many | . | TRBV7-9 | CASSSPPRVDNEQFF | TGTGCCAGCAGCTCCCCGCCCCGCGTAGACAATGAGCAGTTCTTC
TRBJ1-5 | . | . | TRBV28 | CASSLTWGSNQPQHF | TGTGCCAGCAGTCTAACGTGGGGTAGCAATCAGCCCCAGCATTTT
TRBJ2-5 | few | . | TRBV5-1 | CASSLGLGSQETQYF | TGCGCCAGCAGCCTCGGACTGGGAAGTCAAGAGACCCAGTACTTC
TRBJ2-3 | . | TRBD1 | TRBV6-6 | CASSYGQGMLGTDTQYF | TGTGCCAGCAGTTACGGACAGGGTATGCTGGGCACAGATACGCAGTATTTT
TRBJ2-1 | . | . | TRBV19 | CASTSPPGNEQFF | TGTGCCAGTACTTCCCCCCCGGGGAATGAGCAGTTCTTC